The present T cell receptor beta chain was sequenced within a study of T cell responses to AZD1222 COVID-19 vaccine. Study conclusions and caveats: The reported proportion of spike-specific TCRs targeting unmutated variant regions was nearly half. Spike-specific TCR breadth and depth rose after two AZD1222 doses. Scientists sampled the repertoires only once the peak T cell response had passed. The donor cohort was predominantly white British with a female majority, and clonal diversity may have been underestimated.

This CDR3 contains 15 residues. In germline, CDR1 is MDHEN, CDR2 SYDVKM. The germline V and J ends were trimmed by 1 base and 1 base, with 8 bases remaining between them. As for this clone: Its cognate antigen is unknown.

The protocol was immunoSEQ multiplex PCR, while the TCRdb copy is restricted to in-frame clones and leaves out a portion. The profile shows 150,000 or so clones, approximately 92% of them singletons. The specimen comprised peripheral blood, sampled 28 days after the second AZD1222 dose. The source is an adult who received the AZD1222 COVID-19 vaccine. The chain employs TRBV28 and TRBJ1-3, with D unclear. CDR3 sequence reads: CASSLLWGSGNTIYF. The CDR3 DNA is TGTGCCAGCAGTTTATTATGGGGTTCTGGAAACACCATATATTTT.